This T cell receptor (beta chain) was recorded in a study of post-analysis software for immune sequencing data. This clonotype has only a few counts. Its antigen is unidentified. Germline CDR1 and CDR2: DFQATT and SNEGSKA (reference sequence). V lost 3 bases, J lost 5 bases, and 10 bases lay in between. The CDR3 loop spans 13 amino acids. Carried by the TCR beta cDNA libraries were unique molecular identifiers. Between about 1 and 10 million T cells gave rise to around 500,000 cDNA molecules. TCRdb analysed the PCR reads with MiXCR anew, one entry per CDR3 protein. The sample includes roughly 540,000 distinct CDR3 sequences, around 36% of them seen just once. General study findings and limits: Multiple sclerosis was associated with a significant reduction in normalized Chao1 diversity relative to controls. Roughly 5 TRBV segments, TRBV5-6, TRBV5-1 and TRBV20-1 among them, were found more frequent in patients than controls. With F measure, samples from one preparation batch clustered together strongly.

This chain joins TRBV20-1 and TRBJ1-4; unclear D gene. This receptor was obtained from a girl under 18 with multiple sclerosis. Sequencing used blood. The CDR3 spells CSASRALNEKLFF. The CDR3 DNA sequence: TGCAGTGCTAGCCGGGCCCTGAATGAAAAACTGTTTTTT.